This TCR beta chain was profiled in a study of beta chain features in type 1 diabetes. The germline gives CDR1 SGHTA, CDR2 FQGNSA. The CDR3 is 15 amino acids. V shed 1 base and J shed 1 base, with 8 bases lying between them. The authors reverse transcribed all of the isolated RNA, so sequencing captured expressed TCRB transcripts. Profiled with immunoSEQ multiplex PCR; TCRdb holds only in-frame clones, not every one. The table includes about 350,000 clones, roughly a fifth detected once. The table lists this clone with a few counts. Other DNA sequences within the sample encode an identical CDR3. This receptor was identified in a woman younger than 35 in good health. The sequenced material came from naive CD4+ T cells from blood. This chain connects TRBV7-2 to TRBJ2-1; the D gene is possibly TRBD2 (6 bases). The chain's CDR3 is CASSLDGTSYNEQFF. The DNA for the CDR3 is TGTGCCAGCAGCTTAGATGGGACTTCCTACAATGAGCAGTTCTTC.